This record looks at one T cell receptor beta chain sequence and its context. MiXCR, applied by TCRdb to the RT-PCR reads, yields one record per CDR3 protein. The table shows fewer than 800,000 distinct CDR3 sequences, with 14% occurring only once. V dropped 2 bases and J dropped 5 bases, with 13 bases sitting between them. This CDR3 is built from 15 residues. Germline V CDR1 and CDR2: MDHEN, SYDVKM. Sequencing was done on a sample of memory CD4+ T cells from blood. This chain connects TRBV28 to TRBJ2-1, with D possibly TRBD2 on 5 matching bases. The sequence was collected from a female donor in good health, serving as a healthy control. The CDR3 DNA is TGTGCCAGCAGTTTAGGGGAGCGGTCTAACAATGAGCAGTTCTTC. This gives the protein CASSLGERSNNEQFF.